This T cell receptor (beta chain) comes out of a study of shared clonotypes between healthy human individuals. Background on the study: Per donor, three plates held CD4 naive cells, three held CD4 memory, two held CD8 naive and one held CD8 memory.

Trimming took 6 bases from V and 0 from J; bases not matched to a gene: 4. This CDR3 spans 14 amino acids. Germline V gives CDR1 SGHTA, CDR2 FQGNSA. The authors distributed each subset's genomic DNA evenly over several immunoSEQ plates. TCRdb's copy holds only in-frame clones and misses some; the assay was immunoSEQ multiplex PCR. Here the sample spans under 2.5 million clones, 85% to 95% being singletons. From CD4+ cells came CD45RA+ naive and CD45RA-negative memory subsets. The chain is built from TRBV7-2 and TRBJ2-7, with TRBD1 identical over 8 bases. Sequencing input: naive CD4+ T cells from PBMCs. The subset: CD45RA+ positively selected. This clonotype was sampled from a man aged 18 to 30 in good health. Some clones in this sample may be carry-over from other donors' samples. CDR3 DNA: TGTGCCAGCAGGACCGGGACAGGCTCCTACGAGCAGTACTTC. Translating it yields CASRTGTGSYEQYF.